Below are 11 T cell receptor beta chains sequenced from a single sample in a study of metastatic and nonmetastatic thyroid tumors. TCRdb reassembled clones from the PCR reads with MiXCR. The repertoire has roughly 20,000 clones, around 16% of them found once; the top ten carry around 20%. Thyroid surgery took place with no prior treatment in any patient. The sequencing sample was made of blood. The receptors were sampled from a male donor with papillary thyroid cancer or a benign thyroid nodule (not recorded which). Some clones in this sample may be carry-over from other donors' samples.

The genes are TRBV28 and TRBJ2-1; 7 bases are shared with TRBD2. Trimming at V came to 5 bases and at J to 5 bases, leaving 9 bases not matched to a gene. The germline V gene encodes CDR1 MDHEN and CDR2 SYDVKM. CDR3 size: 15 residues. This CDR3 is CASSIPAAGDNEQFF. The CDR3 region has the DNA TGTGCCAGCAGTATACCCGCGGCGGGAGACAATGAGCAGTTCTTC.

This clone is medium-sized (0.01 to 0.1%) in the sample. The chain recombines TRBV30 with TRBJ1-1; D is possibly TRBD1 (5 bases). Germline CDR1 and CDR2: GTSNPN and SVGIG (reference sequence). V was trimmed by 6 bases and J by 6 bases, leaving 11 bases between them. The CDR3 consists of 11 residues. The CDR3 region is CACQGVAEAFF. In DNA, the CDR3 is TGTGCCTGTCAAGGGGTCGCTGAAGCTTTCTTT.

This clone was detected many times. The chain has TRBV28 and TRBJ2-1; 11 positions match TRBD2. Germline V CDR1 and CDR2: MDHEN, SYDVKM. With V trimmed by 5 bases and J by 7 bases, 10 bases remained unmatched. The CDR3 length is 16 residues. DNA of the CDR3: TGTGCCAGCAGTACCTTACTAGCGGGGGCTATTAATGAGCAGTTCTTC. It yields the protein CASSTLLAGAINEQFF.

V usage is TRBV18 and J usage is TRBJ2-2, with TRBD1 matching 10 bases. V lost 8 bases, J lost 6 bases, and 12 bases stayed unmatched. The CDR3 has 16 residues. CDR1 and CDR2 (germline): KGHSH, LQKENI. The CDR3 here is CASSTTLTGGAGELFF. CDR3 coding DNA: TGTGCCAGCAGCACCACCCTGACAGGGGGCGCCGGGGAGCTGTTTTTT.

This clone has ten or more counts. V usage is TRBV5-4 and J usage is TRBJ2-1; perhaps TRBD2 as D (5 bases). Between the trimmed V and J ends, which lost 1 base and 6 bases, there was a span of 8 bases. Germline V CDR1 and CDR2: SGHNT, YYREEE (reference sequence). The CDR3 totals 13 residues. CDR3: CASSLFGGNEQFF. The DNA of the CDR3 is TGTGCCAGCAGCTTGTTTGGAGGCAATGAGCAGTTCTTC.

V gene TRBV12-3 or TRBV12-4 combines with J gene TRBJ2-7; 8 nucleotides agree with TRBD2. After removal of 3 bases from V and 3 bases from J, the junction contained 7 bases not matched to a gene. The CDR3 covers 15 residues. CDR3 region: CASSLVAGIFYEQYF. In DNA form, the CDR3 reads TGTGCCAGCAGTTTGGTAGCGGGAATCTTCTACGAGCAGTACTTC.

This clone was observed at least ten times. The chain joins TRBV4-1 to TRBJ2-3; 8 positions match TRBD2. The CDR3 has 15 residues. Germline V gives CDR1 MGHRA, CDR2 YSYEKL. Trimming took 4 bases from V and 3 from J; bases not matched to a gene: 6. The CDR3 nucleotides are TGCGCCAGCAGCCCCGGGACTAGTCGGACAGATACGCAGTATTTT. Translated, it gives CASSPGTSRTDTQYF.

Points on this clone: The junction shows a germline mismatch at one end, possibly a read error. The rearrangement links TRBV19 to TRBJ1-5; no clear D. The germline V gene encodes CDR1 LNHDA and CDR2 SQIVND (reference sequence). There are 15 residues in the CDR3. This CDR3 is CASSWSGYRNQPQHF. CDR3 DNA sequence: TGTGCCAGTAGTTGGTCAGGTTATAGAAATCAGCCCCAACATTTT.

This clone showed up many times. This chain uses TRBV4-2 with TRBJ2-3; 8 bases fit TRBD2. The CDR3 is 15 amino acids. V was clipped by 2 bases and J by 4 bases; unmatched bases: 5. Per germline, CDR1 LGHNA and CDR2 YNFKEQ. The CDR3 here is CASSQRRGEADTQYF. The CDR3 DNA reads as TGTGCCAGCAGCCAAAGGCGGGGGGAGGCAGATACGCAGTATTTT.

This rearrangement joins TRBV10-3 to TRBJ2-7; 10 bases map to TRBD2. The CDR3 contains 14 residues. Germline V CDR1 and CDR2: ENHRY, SYGVKD. V was pared by 5 bases and J by 6 bases, with 7 bases of the junction left unmatched. The CDR3 nucleotides are TGTGCCATCAGTCTAGCGGGAGATGGAGGCGAGCAGTACTTC. Its translation: CAISLAGDGGEQYF.

This clone was detected many times. A clone one base away is much larger, so this may be a read error. V usage is TRBV10-3 and J usage is TRBJ2-7; TRBD1 is a possible D gene (6 bases). Germline lookup yields CDR1 ENHRY and CDR2 SYGVKD. This CDR3 comprises 12 residues. Here the CDR3 reads CAILDSSYERYF. CDR3 coding DNA: TGTGCCATCTTGGACAGCTCCTACGAGCGGTACTTC.